This TCR beta chain was identified during a study of cytomegalovirus exposure and HLA in healthy donors. Regarding the study as a whole: Looking again later, the authors saw that most CMV-associated TCR beta chains seemed HLA-restricted.

In regard to this clone: Its antigen is undetermined.

V gave up 1 base and J gave up 3 bases, with 11 bases separating them. The CDR3 consists of 14 residues. CDR1 and CDR2 from the germline V gene are SGHRS and YFSETQ. Vbeta (60) and Jbeta (13) primers were used in the PCR. The data were produced by immunoSEQ multiplex PCR, yet TCRdb's version contains in-frame clones alone and is incomplete. The table shows fewer than 150,000 clones, with 73% occurring only once. The chain employs TRBV5-1 and TRBJ2-7; the D gene is possibly TRBD1 (5 bases). The receptor was isolated from a human donor in good health. What was sequenced was PBMCs. For the CDR3, the DNA is TGCGCCAGCAGCTTGAGGGGTGTAGTCTACGAGCAGTACTTC. Translated, it gives CASSLRGVVYEQYF.